These 30 T cell receptor beta chains were sequenced from one sample in a study of beta chain features in type 1 diabetes. Study-wide points: TCRB CDR3s from Type 1 diabetes patients were moderately but significantly shorter in all four CD4+ subsets.

The study reverse transcribed the entire isolated RNA, so it sequenced expressed TCRB transcripts. Assay used: immunoSEQ multiplex PCR; TCRdb lists only in-frame clones, some missing. The profile covers about 650,000 clones, with around 11% appearing a single time and 0.09% to 0.15% taken by the ten largest. The antigens these receptors bind are not known. The specimen was naive CD4+ T cells from blood. The receptors were sampled from a man aged 30 to 45 with type 1 diabetes.

This clone was counted between two and nine times. The rearrangement links TRBV19 to TRBJ1-1; 9 nucleotides match TRBD1. CDR1 and CDR2 from the germline V gene are LNHDA and SQIVND (reference sequence). With 6 bases clipped from V and 1 base from J, the junction kept 9 bases outside the gene matches. The CDR3 spans 16 residues. CDR3 protein: CASSTRTGERNTEAFF. The CDR3 bases are TGTGCCAGTAGCACTCGGACAGGGGAGAGGAACACTGAAGCTTTCTTT.

This clone was seen more than once but under ten times. J is TRBJ2-1 and V is TRBV6-5; D might be TRBD1 or TRBD2, each matching 5 bases. V was pared by 0 bases and J by 2 bases, with 11 bases between. CDR1 MNHEY and CDR2 SVGAGI come from the germline V gene. The CDR3 has 16 residues. The CDR3 DNA is TGTGCCAGCAGTTACTCGAGCAGGGACCCCTACAATGAGCAGTTCTTC. This encodes CASSYSSRDPYNEQFF.

Only a few counts were recorded for this clone. Written as DNA, the CDR3 is TGCGCCAGCAGCTTACAAGAAGAGACCCAGTACTTC. It is translated as CASSLQEETQYF. The rearrangement links TRBV5-1 to TRBJ2-5; D uncertain. The CDR3 consists of 12 residues. V was clipped by 2 bases and J by 3 bases, with 5 bases between them. Germline lookup yields CDR1 SGHRS and CDR2 YFSETQ. Looking up the rest from reference TRBV5-1 and TRBJ2-5 gives the full variable domain: KAGVTQTPRYLIKTRGQQVTLSCSPISGHRSVSWYQQTPGQGLQFLFEYFSETQRNKGNFPGRFSGRQFSNSRSEMNVSTLELGDSALYLCASSLQEETQYFGPGTRLLVL.

The genes are TRBV7-2 and TRBJ2-2; D call uncertain. Germline V gives CDR1 SGHTA, CDR2 FQGNSA. V lost 5 bases to trimming and J lost 5 bases, with 9 bases between them. The CDR3 consists of 13 residues. CDR3 in DNA: TGTGCCAGCAGCCTGACCGGTACCGGGGAGCTGTTTTTT. Protein product: CASSLTGTGELFF.

This clone has a handful of counts. The chain employs TRBV7-9 and TRBJ2-5; D is unresolved. V was shortened by 8 bases and J by 0 bases, with 4 bases between the two germline ends. CDR1 and CDR2 (germline): SEHNR, FQNEAQ (reference sequence). This CDR3 spans 11 amino acids. The chain's CDR3 is CASLDQETQYF. The CDR3 coding sequence is TGTGCCAGCCTGGACCAAGAGACCCAGTACTTC.

This clone was counted a few times. The V and J genes are TRBV10-3 and TRBJ2-7; weak D call: TRBD2 (5 bases). V dropped 5 bases and J dropped 0 bases, with 14 bases sitting between them. Germline V gives CDR1 ENHRY, CDR2 SYGVKD. The CDR3 has 15 residues. The CDR3 DNA follows: TGTGCCATCAGTCCCGGGGTACTAAGCTCCTACGAGCAGTACTTC. This translates into CAISPGVLSSYEQYF.

This clone was detected only a few times. The chain employs TRBV7-9 and TRBJ2-7, with TRBD1 as a possible D gene (5 bases). Germline CDR1 SEHNR, CDR2 FQNEAQ (reference sequence). Trimming stripped 5 bases from V and 0 bases from J, with 17 bases between. The CDR3 extends over 16 amino acids. The CDR3 spells CASSEPGVQGSYEQYF. In DNA form, the CDR3 reads TGTGCCAGCAGCGAACCTGGGGTCCAGGGCTCCTACGAGCAGTACTTC.

The chain is built from TRBV28 and TRBJ1-2, with 9 bases that match TRBD1. CDR3 length: 13 residues. V shed 11 bases, J shed 4 bases, and the junction held 8 bases outside the gene matches. Germline V gene sequence: CDR1 MDHEN, CDR2 SYDVKM. The CDR3 nucleotides are TGTGCCTTAGCACAGGGACAGGGCTATGGCTACACCTTC. This translates into CALAQGQGYGYTF.

This clone was seen more than once but under ten times. The V gene is TRBV6-6, the J gene TRBJ1-6; no firm D call. Trimming pared 0 bases from V and 3 bases from J, leaving 6 bases between. The CDR3 sequence is 15 residues long. CDR1 is MNHNY, CDR2 SVGAGI, per germline (reference sequence). The CDR3 is CASSYSTDYNSPLHF. The CDR3 region has the DNA TGTGCCAGCAGTTACTCCACAGACTATAATTCACCCCTCCACTTT.

The genes are TRBV29-1 and TRBJ2-3, with 8 bases identical to TRBD2. The CDR3 has 14 residues. The V gene's germline CDR1 is SQVTM and CDR2 ANQGSEA. V was pared by 6 bases and J by 3 bases, with 8 bases of the junction left unmatched. CDR3 in amino acids: CSVARGGGTDTQYF. In DNA, the CDR3 is TGCAGCGTGGCACGGGGGGGAGGGACAGATACGCAGTATTTT.

In its sample, this clone was seen a few times. The genes are TRBV4-3 and TRBJ2-1, with 8 bases lining up with TRBD2. The trim removed 0 bases at V and 4 bases at J, leaving 11 bases unmatched. Germline lookup yields CDR1 LGHNA and CDR2 YSLEER. There are 18 residues in the CDR3. CDR3 sequence (DNA): TGCGCCAGCAGCCAAGAGTCGGGGACTAGGGGGGAATACAATGAGCAGTTCTTC. It specifies CASSQESGTRGEYNEQFF.

This clone has only a few counts. CDR3 amino acids: CASSQEPSRSVSGNTIYF. The CDR3 region has the DNA TGCGCCAGCAGCCAAGAACCGAGCCGGTCCGTCTCTGGAAACACCATATATTTT. The chain employs TRBV4-3 and TRBJ1-3; D call uncertain. Germline assignment: CDR1 LGHNA and CDR2 YSLEER. This CDR3 is built from 18 residues. V lost 0 bases and J lost 0, with 15 bases in between.

The V and J genes are TRBV30 and TRBJ2-1, with TRBD2 matching over 9 bases. The CDR3 has 14 amino acids. Germline V gene data show CDR1 as GTSNPN and CDR2 as SVGIG (reference sequence). With 3 bases clipped from V and 14 bases from J, the junction kept 14 bases outside the gene matches. The CDR3 spells CAWRTQNTGLAKFF. The CDR3 bases are TGTGCCTGGAGGACCCAAAACACGGGACTAGCTAAGTTCTTC.

This clone was seen a few times. V usage is TRBV6-6 and J usage is TRBJ2-5, with D unclear. CDR1 and CDR2 (germline): MNHNY, SVGAGI (reference sequence). The CDR3 extends over 13 amino acids. The V gene lost 5 bases and the J gene lost 1 base, with 8 bases spanning the gap. In DNA, the CDR3 is TGTGCCAGCAGTCGACCCGGCCAAGAGACCCAGTACTTC. Translating gives CASSRPGQETQYF.

This clone was seen a handful of times. The chain uses TRBV5-1 and TRBJ1-2; D may be TRBD1 (5 bases). Germline V lookup: CDR1 SGHRS, CDR2 YFSETQ. This CDR3 has 15 residues. Trimming stripped 1 base from V and 3 bases from J, with 13 bases between. CDR3 sequence: CASSLRLGRDYGYTF. In DNA form, the CDR3 reads TGCGCCAGCAGCTTGCGGCTCGGCAGGGACTATGGCTACACCTTC.

J is TRBJ1-1 and V is TRBV18; a possible D gene is TRBD1 (5 bases). The CDR3 is made up of 12 amino acids. Between the trimmed V and J ends, which lost 3 bases and 8 bases, there was a span of 10 bases. Germline CDR1 is KGHSH and CDR2 is LQKENI. CDR3 loop: CASSPQGAEAFF. DNA for the CDR3: TGTGCCAGCTCACCTCAGGGAGCCGAAGCTTTCTTT.

The chain combines TRBV11-2 with TRBJ2-7, with D perhaps TRBD1 (6 bases). Looked up from germline, CDR1 is SGHAT and CDR2 is FQNNGV. Trimming removed 0 bases at V and 4 bases at J, with 22 bases between. The CDR3 length is 18 residues. The CDR3 DNA reads as TGTGCCAGCAGCTTAGATTTTGGCCGGACAGCCCTTAGGTACGAGCAGTACTTC. This gives the protein CASSLDFGRTALRYEQYF. The whole variable domain, remainder taken from reference TRBV11-2 and TRBJ2-7, is EAGVAQSPRYKIIEKRQSVAFWCNPISGHATLYWYQQILGQGPKLLIQFQNNGVVDDSQLPKDRFSAERLKGVDSTLKIQPAKLEDSAVYLCASSLDFGRTALRYEQYFGPGTRLTVT.

A few counts support this clone. This sequence joins TRBV7-2 and TRBJ2-7; TRBD1 is a possible D gene (6 bases). V shed 6 bases and J shed 2 bases, with 14 bases lying between them. Germline values: CDR1 SGHTA, CDR2 FQGNSA. The CDR3 length is 14 residues. The CDR3 DNA is TGTGCCAGCAGTGATGGGGCAGGGGCCTACGAGCAGTACTTC. Protein sequence: CASSDGAGAYEQYF.

This clone was seen more than once but under ten times. The chain links TRBV15 to TRBJ2-3, with D perhaps matching TRBD1 or TRBD2 (5 bases each). The V end lost 0 bases, the J end lost 4 bases, and 11 bases lay between the germline ends. The CDR3 has 15 residues. Looked up from germline, CDR1 is LNHNV and CDR2 is YYDKDF (reference sequence). CDR3 protein: CATSRDSGTADTQYF. DNA of the CDR3: TGTGCCACCAGCAGAGATTCCGGGACGGCAGATACGCAGTATTTT.

The chain carries TRBV5-1 and TRBJ2-2, with D tentatively TRBD1 (5 bases). Germline-derived CDR1 and CDR2 are SGHRS and YFSETQ. Trimming shortened V by 1 base and J by 0 bases, and 10 bases separated the two germline ends. The CDR3 totals 16 residues. The CDR3: CASSLLQGANTGELFF. The CDR3 nucleotides are TGCGCCAGCAGCTTGCTGCAGGGTGCGAACACCGGGGAGCTGTTTTTT.

This chain links TRBV18 with TRBJ2-1, with 7 bases that match TRBD2. CDR1 and CDR2 (germline): KGHSH, LQKENI. The length of the CDR3 is 15 residues. V shed 2 bases, J shed 8 bases, and the junction held 9 bases outside the gene matches. The CDR3 sequence: CASSPTVAGVDEQFF. The CDR3 coding sequence is TGTGCCAGCTCACCAACCGTGGCGGGGGTGGATGAGCAGTTCTTC.

This clone was observed a few times. The rearrangement uses TRBV25-1 and TRBJ2-3; tentatively, D is TRBD1 (5 bases). The germline gives CDR1 MGHDK, CDR2 SYGVNS. V lost 3 bases and J 5 bases, leaving 9 bases between the germline ends. The CDR3 contains 13 residues. CDR3 in amino acids: CASSDLGRDTQYF. The CDR3 DNA is TGTGCCAGCAGTGATCTGGGGCGAGATACGCAGTATTTT.

This clone was seen repeatedly, ten times or more. This chain links TRBV13 with TRBJ1-3; 8 bases fit TRBD1. Per germline, CDR1 PRHDT and CDR2 FYEKMQ (reference sequence). The J segment lost 0 bases and the V segment lost 5 bases, leaving 12 bases of the junction unmatched. The CDR3 has 18 residues. The CDR3 DNA follows: TGTGCCAGCAGCGGAACCGGGACAGGCCCGAGCTCTGGAAACACCATATATTTT. Translation: CASSGTGTGPSSGNTIYF. Complete variable domain (other parts from reference TRBV13 and TRBJ1-3): AAGVIQSPRHLIKEKRETATLKCYPIPRHDTVYWYQQGPGQDPQFLISFYEKMQSDKGSIPDRFSAQQFSDYHSELNMSSLELGDSALYFCASSGTGTGPSSGNTIYFGEGSWLTVV.

This clone was counted at least ten times. The chain uses TRBV4-3 and TRBJ2-1, with a weak D call TRBD2 (5 bases). Germline V gene data show CDR1 as LGHNA and CDR2 as YSLEER. This CDR3 is built from 17 residues. The V end was cut by 0 bases, the J end by 0 bases, with 12 bases between. The CDR3 spells CASSQDPLGSSYNEQFF. The CDR3 nucleotides read TGCGCCAGCAGCCAAGATCCTCTAGGGAGCTCCTACAATGAGCAGTTCTTC.

The table lists this clone with a few counts. The chain couples TRBV6-6 to TRBJ2-7; TRBD2 aligns across 7 bases. The germline gives CDR1 MNHNY, CDR2 SVGAGI (reference sequence). J gave up 0 bases and V 2 bases, and 7 bases lay outside the gene matches. This CDR3 has 16 amino acids. CDR3 bases: TGTGCCAGCAGTTACCCGACTGGGGAGGGCTCCTACGAGCAGTACTTC. It translates to CASSYPTGEGSYEQYF.

V usage is TRBV30 and J usage is TRBJ1-3; D call uncertain. V was trimmed by 4 bases and J by 4 bases, leaving 8 bases between them. The CDR3 has 12 amino acids. Germline V gene sequence: CDR1 GTSNPN, CDR2 SVGIG (reference sequence). CDR3 region: CAWTTTGNTIYF. The CDR3 region has the DNA TGTGCCTGGACCACGACCGGAAACACCATATATTTT. Full variable domain (missing parts from reference TRBV30 and TRBJ1-3): SQTIHQWPATLVQPVGSPLSLECTVEGTSNPNLYWYRQAAGRGLQLLFYSVGIGQISSEVPQNLSASRPQDRQFILSSKKLLLSDSGFYLCAWTTTGNTIYFGEGSWLTVV.

The sample holds a few counts of this clone. V and J are TRBV4-2 and TRBJ1-5, with TRBD1 identical over 9 bases. Germline values: CDR1 LGHNA, CDR2 YNFKEQ. The junction had 9 bases not matched to a gene; V was cut back by 0 bases and J by 0 bases. The CDR3 is made up of 19 amino acids. CDR3 in DNA: TGTGCCAGCAGCCAAGATCCGGGACAGGGCCACGCTAGCAATCAGCCCCAGCATTTT. Residues: CASSQDPGQGHASNQPQHF.

This chain uses TRBV5-6 with TRBJ1-2; no definite D call. The CDR3 length is 13 residues. V was clipped by 0 bases and J by 4 bases, with 7 bases between them. Germline CDR1 reads SGHDT; CDR2 reads YYEEEE. CDR3 in amino acids: CASSLDSVYGYTF. In nucleotides, the CDR3 is TGTGCCAGCAGCTTGGACAGTGTCTATGGCTACACCTTC.

This sequence joins TRBV25-1 and TRBJ2-5; 8 bases match TRBD1. The germline V gene encodes CDR1 MGHDK and CDR2 SYGVNS. The CDR3 covers 15 residues. V was pared by 3 bases and J by 4 bases, with 7 bases of the junction left unmatched. The CDR3 region has the DNA TGTGCCAGCAGTGACTCCCTGACAGGGGCAGAGACCCAGTACTTC. Protein product: CASSDSLTGAETQYF.

The chain carries TRBV13 and TRBJ1-1, with unresolved D. Germline V gene lookup returns CDR1 PRHDT and CDR2 FYEKMQ (reference sequence). CDR3 length: 15 residues. V was cut by 6 bases and J by 4 bases, with 18 bases left in between. The CDR3 spells CASSLASHGSTEAFF. DNA for the CDR3: TGTGCCAGCAGTCTCGCGTCTCATGGAAGCACTGAAGCTTTCTTT.